The next 5 T cell receptor beta chains were all read from a single sample in a study of T cell changes during pregnancy in multiple sclerosis. Clones were read by immunoSEQ multiplex PCR, and TCRdb kept only the in-frame ones, dropping some. The sample yields 15,000 to 20,000 clones, 84% seen once. Specimen: CD8+ T cells from peripheral blood mononuclear cells, collected in the third trimester of pregnancy. These receptors originate from a female donor in good health, enrolled as a control in a pregnancy study.

V gene TRBV5-1 combines with J gene TRBJ1-2; TRBD1 is a possible D gene (6 bases). Germline values: CDR1 SGHRS, CDR2 YFSETQ. V was pared by 2 bases and J by 4 bases, with 24 bases between. There are 18 residues in the CDR3. The CDR3 loop reads CASSLIRSSGGVGYGYTF. The CDR3 nucleotides read TGCGCCAGCAGCTTAATAAGGTCGAGCGGGGGCGTTGGCTATGGCTACACCTTC.

The rearrangement joins TRBV27 to TRBJ2-3; TRBD2 agrees at 12 bases. J gave up 2 bases and V 9 bases, and 6 bases lay outside the gene matches. The CDR3 runs 15 residues. In germline, CDR1 is MNHEY, CDR2 SMNVEV (reference sequence). CDR3 loop: CASSGLAGFTDTQYF. In DNA, the CDR3 is TGTGCCAGTTCCGGACTAGCGGGGTTCACAGATACGCAGTATTTT.

J is TRBJ2-2 and V is TRBV25-1; 10 nucleotides match TRBD2. The CDR3 runs to 16 residues. Looked up from germline, CDR1 is MGHDK and CDR2 is SYGVNS. The trim removed 2 bases at V and 6 bases at J, leaving 6 bases unmatched. CDR3 nucleotide sequence: TGTGCCAGCAGTGAAGGGACTAGCGAGCTGGCCGGGGAGCTGTTTTTT. It specifies CASSEGTSELAGELFF.

V and J are TRBV6-6 and TRBJ1-2, with 8 positions matching TRBD1. J gave up 7 bases and V 6 bases, and 10 bases lay outside the gene matches. CDR3 size: 14 residues. CDR1 is MNHNY, CDR2 SVGAGI, per germline (reference sequence). The CDR3 here is CASSQTTGVGGYTF. CDR3 sequence (DNA): TGTGCCAGCAGCCAAACGACAGGGGTCGGTGGCTACACCTTC.

The rearrangement joins TRBV12-5 to TRBJ1-2; 7 nucleotides line up with TRBD1. The CDR3 runs to 16 residues. Trimming took 4 bases from V and 7 from J; bases not matched to a gene: 15. Germline V gives CDR1 LGHNT, CDR2 FRNRAP. Here the CDR3 reads CASGSLGQTIVGGYTF. The CDR3 DNA sequence: TGTGCTAGTGGTTCCTTGGGACAGACAATAGTGGGTGGCTACACCTTC.